The 20 T cell receptor beta chains given below trace back to one sample, sequenced in a study of shared clonotypes between healthy human individuals. TCRdb's table, derived via immunoSEQ multiplex PCR, lists solely in-frame clones and lacks some. The table lists about a million clones, 65% to 80% of them singletons. The sample consisted of memory CD4+ T cells sorted from blood. This sample's subset: CD45RA-negative fraction. The receptor source for this set is a man aged 18 to 30 in good health.

This clone was counted only a few times. The chain employs TRBV5-6 and TRBJ1-2; D might be TRBD1 (5 bases). Germline values: CDR1 SGHDT, CDR2 YYEEEE. Trimming removed 4 bases from V and 4 bases from J, with 17 bases in between. The CDR3 spans 15 residues. CDR3 in DNA: TGTGCCAGCAGCGCACCAGACAGATGGGGCTATGGCTACACCTTC. Its translation: CASSAPDRWGYGYTF.

The V call is TRBV7-9, the J call TRBJ2-7; 8 bases fit TRBD2. The CDR3 is 14 residues long. V shed 6 bases and J 4 bases; nucleotides not matched to a gene: 8. The germline V gene has CDR1 SEHNR and CDR2 FQNEAQ (reference sequence). The CDR3 spells CASRRAGGVYEQYF. CDR3 bases: TGTGCCAGCAGGCGGGCGGGAGGTGTTTACGAGCAGTACTTC.

V usage is TRBV19 and J usage is TRBJ1-2; D is uncertain. Per germline, CDR1 LNHDA and CDR2 SQIVND (reference sequence). With 6 bases removed from V and 0 bases from J, the gap between germline ends came to 8 bases. The CDR3 totals 13 residues. The chain's CDR3 is CASRVPSNYGYTF. The CDR3 DNA sequence: TGTGCCAGTAGGGTACCTTCTAACTATGGCTACACCTTC.

This clone has a handful of counts. This may be a read error: a much more frequent sequence differs by one nucleotide. In the same sample, other DNA sequences code for this CDR3. The chain combines TRBV2 with TRBJ1-5; D is uncertain. CDR1 is SNHLY, CDR2 FYNNEI, per germline. The CDR3 loop spans 13 amino acids. The V and J ends lost 4 bases and 2 bases respectively, with 6 bases between them. For the CDR3, the DNA is TGTGCCAGCAGTGGGACGGGCAATCAGCCCCAGCATTTT. As protein: CASSGTGNQPQHF. The full variable domain, its missing parts supplied by reference TRBV2 and TRBJ1-5, is EPEVTQTPSHQVTQMGQEVILRCVPISNHLYFYWYRQILGQKVEFLVSFYNNEISEKSEIFDDQFSVERPDGSNFTLKIRSTKLEDSAMYFCASSGTGNQPQHFGDGTRLSIL.

This chain links TRBV5-1 with TRBJ1-2; maybe TRBD1 (6 bases). The CDR3 length is 14 residues. Germline-derived CDR1 and CDR2 are SGHRS and YFSETQ. Trimming cost V 0 bases and J 4 bases, with 10 bases left between them. Written as DNA, the CDR3 is TGCGCCAGCAGCTTGGCCACAGGGACCTATGGCTACACCTTC. Encoded protein: CASSLATGTYGYTF.

This clone was counted only a few times. The V and J genes are TRBV5-1 and TRBJ2-3; TRBD2 matches at 13 bases. The CDR3 sequence is 20 residues long. The germline V gene encodes CDR1 SGHRS and CDR2 YFSETQ. Unmatched junction bases numbered 14, after V lost 4 bases and J lost 0 bases. Here the CDR3 DNA reads TGCGCCAGCAGCCGCCTACTAGCGGGGGGGCCCGTCACTAGCACAGATACGCAGTATTTT. Translation: CASSRLLAGGPVTSTDTQYF.

This clone was detected only a few times. The chain employs TRBV7-9 and TRBJ1-6, with D possibly TRBD1 on 5 matching bases. The CDR3 contains 15 residues. CDR1 and CDR2 from the germline V gene are SEHNR and FQNEAQ (reference sequence). Deletions cut 2 bases from V and 7 bases from J, with 12 bases between. CDR3 DNA: TGTGCCAGCAGCTTACAGTTTGCAGGGAATTCACCCCTCCACTTT. Its protein product is CASSLQFAGNSPLHF.

The CDR3 reads CASSLLGSYEQYF. As DNA, the CDR3 is TGCGCCAGCAGCCTTTTAGGCTCCTACGAGCAGTACTTC. The chain couples TRBV5-1 to TRBJ2-5, with D unresolved. The end of the DNA fits TRBJ2-7 better, so the J call may be wrong. The CDR3 has 13 amino acids. Germline assignment: CDR1 SGHRS and CDR2 YFSETQ.

V gene TRBV7-9 combines with J gene TRBJ2-3, with 9 bases matching TRBD2. The CDR3 has 18 amino acids. Germline CDR1 is SEHNR and CDR2 is FQNEAQ (reference sequence). The V gene end was trimmed by 6 bases and the J gene end by 2 bases; junction bases not matched to a gene: 15. The CDR3 protein is CASRDKVLAGTPTDTQYF. The CDR3 DNA reads TGTGCCAGCAGGGATAAGGTCCTAGCGGGGACACCCACAGATACGCAGTATTTT.

J is TRBJ1-2 and V is TRBV30; 7 positions match TRBD1. The CDR3 loop spans 14 amino acids. Germline CDR1 is GTSNPN and CDR2 is SVGIG (reference sequence). Losses at the gene ends were 3 bases for V and 4 bases for J; bases not matched to a gene: 8. CDR3 in amino acids: CAWRSTGTAYGYTF. As DNA, the CDR3 is TGTGCCTGGAGGTCAACCGGGACAGCCTATGGCTACACCTTC.

The rearrangement uses TRBV29-1 and TRBJ2-7, with D possibly called TRBD1 or TRBD2 (5 bases each). Germline-derived CDR1 and CDR2 are SQVTM and ANQGSEA. The CDR3 runs to 14 residues. V lost 6 bases to trimming and J lost 0 bases, with 15 bases between them. CDR3 coding DNA: TGCAGCGTACTGTCGGGGCTATCCTCCTACGAGCAGTACTTC. Amino acid sequence: CSVLSGLSSYEQYF.

The rearrangement links TRBV28 to TRBJ1-1; no reliable D call. Between the trimmed V and J ends, which lost 7 bases and 10 bases, there was a span of 16 bases. The CDR3 runs to 12 residues. The germline V gene has CDR1 MDHEN and CDR2 SYDVKM. The CDR3 loop is CASTTTGLAAFF. The DNA for the CDR3 is TGTGCCAGCACCACGACCGGGTTGGCAGCTTTCTTT. Filled out from reference TRBV28 and TRBJ1-1, the complete variable domain reads DVKVTQSSRYLVKRTGEKVFLECVQDMDHENMFWYRQDPGLGLRLIYFSYDVKMKEKGDIPEGYSVSREKKERFSLILESASTNQTSMYLCASTTTGLAAFFGQGTRLTVV.

The chain combines TRBV2 with TRBJ1-2; 9 bases agree with TRBD1. The CDR3 has 15 amino acids. Germline CDR1 SNHLY, CDR2 FYNNEI. The V segment lost 6 bases and the J segment 4 bases; nucleotides outside the gene matches: 9. CDR3 region: CASSVMGTGSYGYTF. The CDR3 DNA reads as TGTGCCAGCAGCGTCATGGGGACAGGGTCCTATGGCTACACCTTC.

This sequence joins TRBV11-3 and TRBJ2-1; TRBD2 agrees at 10 bases. Germline CDR1 SGHNT, CDR2 YENEEA. The CDR3 is 15 amino acids. V trimming: 4 bases; J trimming: 7 bases; junction bases outside the gene matches: 7. DNA of the CDR3: TGTGCCAGCAGCTCAACGGGACTAGCGTTGAATGAGCAGTTCTTC. As protein: CASSSTGLALNEQFF.

The chain links TRBV18 to TRBJ2-7, with D hard to call. CDR1 and CDR2 from the germline V gene are KGHSH and LQKENI. CDR3 length: 15 residues. V shed 1 base and J shed 3 bases, with 13 bases lying between them. DNA for the CDR3: TGTGCCAGCTCACCACTTTCCGGGCCGAGCTACGAGCAGTACTTC. Translating gives CASSPLSGPSYEQYF. Filled out from reference TRBV18 and TRBJ2-7, the complete variable domain reads NAGVMQNPRHLVRRRGQEARLRCSPMKGHSHVYWYRQLPEEGLKFMVYLQKENIIDESGMPKERFSAEFPKEGPSILRIQQVVRGDSAAYFCASSPLSGPSYEQYFGPGTRLTVT.

The chain links TRBV7-2 to TRBJ2-7, with 10 bases matching TRBD1. The CDR3 loop spans 15 amino acids. Germline CDR1 is SGHTA and CDR2 is FQGNSA. V shed 5 bases and J 6 bases; nucleotides not matched to a gene: 10. The CDR3 region has the DNA TGTGCCAGCAGCGGCTCGGGGACAGGGGAGGCCGAGCAGTACTTC. It specifies CASSGSGTGEAEQYF.

The J gene is TRBJ1-2, the V gene TRBV6-1; a possible D gene is TRBD1 (5 bases). Per the germline V gene, CDR1 is MNHNS and CDR2 is SASEGT. This CDR3 contains 14 residues. V dropped 2 bases and J dropped 8 bases, with 15 bases sitting between them. The CDR3 protein is CASSERGPGGGYTF. CDR3 nucleotides: TGTGCCAGCAGTGAAAGGGGACCCGGGGGAGGCTACACCTTC.

V is TRBV5-4 and J is TRBJ1-5; tentative D call: TRBD1 (6 bases). From germline, CDR1 is SGHNT and CDR2 YYREEE (reference sequence). The CDR3 extends over 15 amino acids. The ends were cut back, 4 bases at V and 5 bases at J, with 16 bases in the middle. The CDR3 coding sequence is TGTGCCAGCAGCGCGGCCCCGGAGGGGGATCAGCCCCAGCATTTT. Amino acid sequence: CASSAAPEGDQPQHF. The entire variable domain, with the rest obtained from reference TRBV5-4 and TRBJ1-5, is as follows: ETGVTQSPTHLIKTRGQQVTLRCSSQSGHNTVSWYQQALGQGPQFIFQYYREEENGRGNFPPRFSGLQFPNYSSELNVNALELDDSALYLCASSAAPEGDQPQHFGDGTRLSIL.

The chain recombines TRBV5-1 with TRBJ2-3; 8 positions agree with TRBD1. The J segment lost 1 base and the V segment lost 7 bases, leaving 8 bases of the junction unmatched. CDR3 length: 15 residues. Germline V CDR1 and CDR2: SGHRS, YFSETQ. The CDR3 spells CASSARGQGTDTQYF. DNA for the CDR3: TGCGCCAGCTCTGCCCGGGGACAGGGCACAGATACGCAGTATTTT.

V is TRBV7-9 and J is TRBJ2-3, with unresolved D. V lost 5 bases, J lost 4 bases, and 19 bases lay in between. The CDR3 is 16 amino acids. Germline assignment: CDR1 SEHNR and CDR2 FQNEAQ (reference sequence). DNA of the CDR3: TGTGCCAGCAGCCCTGTGACTTCTATCGGTGCAGATACGCAGTATTTT. Its protein product is CASSPVTSIGADTQYF.